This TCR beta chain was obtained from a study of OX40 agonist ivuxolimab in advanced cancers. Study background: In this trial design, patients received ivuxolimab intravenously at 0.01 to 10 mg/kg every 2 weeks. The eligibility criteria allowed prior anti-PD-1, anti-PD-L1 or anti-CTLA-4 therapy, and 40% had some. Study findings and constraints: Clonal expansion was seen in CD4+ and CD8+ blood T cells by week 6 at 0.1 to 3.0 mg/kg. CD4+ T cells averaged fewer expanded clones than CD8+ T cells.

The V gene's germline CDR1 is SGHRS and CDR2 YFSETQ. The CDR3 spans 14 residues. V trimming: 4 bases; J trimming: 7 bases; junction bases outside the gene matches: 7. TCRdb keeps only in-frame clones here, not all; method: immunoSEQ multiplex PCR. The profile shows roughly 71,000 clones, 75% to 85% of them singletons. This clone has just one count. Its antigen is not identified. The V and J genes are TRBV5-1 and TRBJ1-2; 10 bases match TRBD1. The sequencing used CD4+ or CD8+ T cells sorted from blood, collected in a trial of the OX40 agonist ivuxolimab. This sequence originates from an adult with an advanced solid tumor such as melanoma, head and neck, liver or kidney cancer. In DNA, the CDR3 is TGCGCCAGCAGCCCCGGGACAGGGGATCCTGGCTACACCTTC. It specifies CASSPGTGDPGYTF.